This T cell receptor beta chain originates from a study of T cell repertoires in cytomegalovirus infection. The study, taken as a whole, reports: Totalled public TCR beta family frequency picked out people who carried CMV plus the relevant HLA.

Remarks on this clonotype: What it binds is not known.

TCRdb re-called the reads with MiXCR, one entry per CDR3 protein. The sample records around 900,000 distinct CDR3 sequences, around 32% being singletons. This sequence was found in a human donor in good health (CMV status not recorded). Some clones in this sample may be carry-over from other donors' samples. The material was cultured CD8+ T cells from PBMCs, obtained from culture after CMV antigen stimulation.

The DNA of the CDR3 is TGCGCCAGCAGCACCAGGACAGGAAACACTGAAGCTTTCTTT. It yields the protein CASSTRTGNTEAFF. The chain employs TRBV5-1 and TRBJ1-1, with 7 positions matching TRBD1. V lost 4 bases to trimming and J lost 2 bases; unmatched junction nucleotides: 5. The CDR3 has 14 residues. CDR1 and CDR2 (germline): SGHRS, YFSETQ.